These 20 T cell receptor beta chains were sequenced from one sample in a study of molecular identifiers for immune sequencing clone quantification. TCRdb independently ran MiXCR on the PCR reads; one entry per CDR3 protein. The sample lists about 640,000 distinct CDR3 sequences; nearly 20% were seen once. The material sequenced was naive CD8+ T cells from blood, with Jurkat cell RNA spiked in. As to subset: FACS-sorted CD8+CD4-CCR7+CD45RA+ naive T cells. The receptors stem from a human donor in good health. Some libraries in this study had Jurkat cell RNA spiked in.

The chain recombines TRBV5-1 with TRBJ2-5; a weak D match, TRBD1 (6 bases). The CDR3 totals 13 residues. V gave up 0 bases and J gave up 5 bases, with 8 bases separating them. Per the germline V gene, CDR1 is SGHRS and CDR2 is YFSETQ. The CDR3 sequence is CASSLATGETQYF. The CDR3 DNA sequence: TGCGCCAGCAGCTTGGCCACAGGGGAGACCCAGTACTTC.

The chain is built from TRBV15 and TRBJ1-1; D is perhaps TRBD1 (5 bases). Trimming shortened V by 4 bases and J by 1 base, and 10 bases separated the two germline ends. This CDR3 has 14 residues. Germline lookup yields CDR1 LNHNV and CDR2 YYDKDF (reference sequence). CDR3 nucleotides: TGTGCCACCAGCACAGGGTTGGGGAACACTGAAGCTTTCTTT. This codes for CATSTGLGNTEAFF.

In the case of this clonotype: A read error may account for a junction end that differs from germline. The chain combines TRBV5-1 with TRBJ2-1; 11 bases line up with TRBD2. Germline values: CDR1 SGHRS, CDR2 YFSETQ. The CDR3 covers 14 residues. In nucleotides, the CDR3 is TGCGTCAGCAGCCGCCTAGCGGGGGGTGGCGAGCAGTTCTTC. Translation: CVSSRLAGGGEQFF.

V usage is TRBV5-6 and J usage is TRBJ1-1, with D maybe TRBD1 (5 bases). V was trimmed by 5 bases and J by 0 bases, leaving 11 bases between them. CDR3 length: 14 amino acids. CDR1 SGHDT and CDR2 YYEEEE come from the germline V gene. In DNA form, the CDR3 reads TGTGCCAGCAGGGGGGGAGGGATGAACACTGAAGCTTTCTTT. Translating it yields CASRGGGMNTEAFF.

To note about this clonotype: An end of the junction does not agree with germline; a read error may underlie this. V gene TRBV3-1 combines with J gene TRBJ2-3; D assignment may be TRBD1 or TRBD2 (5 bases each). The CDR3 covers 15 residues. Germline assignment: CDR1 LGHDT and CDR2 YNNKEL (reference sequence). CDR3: CASSPKGTRTDTRYF. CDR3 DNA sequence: TGTGCCAGCAGCCCTAAGGGGACCCGCACAGATACGCGGTATTTT.

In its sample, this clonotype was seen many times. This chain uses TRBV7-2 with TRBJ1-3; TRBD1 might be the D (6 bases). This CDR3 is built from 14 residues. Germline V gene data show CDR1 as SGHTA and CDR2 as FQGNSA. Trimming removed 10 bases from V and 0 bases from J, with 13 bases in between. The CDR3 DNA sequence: TGTGCCACCGGCCAGGGGAGCTCTGGAAACACCATATATTTT. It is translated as CATGQGSSGNTIYF.

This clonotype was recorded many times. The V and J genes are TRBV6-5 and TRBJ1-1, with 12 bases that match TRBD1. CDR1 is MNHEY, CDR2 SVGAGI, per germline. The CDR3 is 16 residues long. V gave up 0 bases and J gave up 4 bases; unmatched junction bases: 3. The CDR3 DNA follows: TGTGCCAGCAGTTACTCGGGGGACAGGGGGCCCACTGAAGCTTTCTTT. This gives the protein CASSYSGDRGPTEAFF.

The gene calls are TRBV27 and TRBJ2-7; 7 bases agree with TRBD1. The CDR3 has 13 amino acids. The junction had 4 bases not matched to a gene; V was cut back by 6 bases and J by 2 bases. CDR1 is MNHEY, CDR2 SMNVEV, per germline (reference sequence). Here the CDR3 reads CASRPGQPYEQYF. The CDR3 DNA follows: TGTGCCAGCAGACCGGGACAGCCCTACGAGCAGTACTTC.

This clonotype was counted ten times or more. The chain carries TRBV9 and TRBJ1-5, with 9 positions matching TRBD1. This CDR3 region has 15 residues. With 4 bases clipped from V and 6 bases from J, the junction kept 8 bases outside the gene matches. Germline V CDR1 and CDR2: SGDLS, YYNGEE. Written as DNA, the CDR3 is TGTGCCAGCAGCACCGGGACAGGGTTGGGTCAGCCCCAGCATTTT. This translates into CASSTGTGLGQPQHF.

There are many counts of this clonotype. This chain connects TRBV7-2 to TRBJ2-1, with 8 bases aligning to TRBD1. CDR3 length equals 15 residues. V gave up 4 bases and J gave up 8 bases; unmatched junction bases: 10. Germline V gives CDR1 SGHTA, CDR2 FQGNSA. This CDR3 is CASSSWTGSGDEQFF. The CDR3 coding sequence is TGTGCCAGCAGCTCCTGGACAGGGTCGGGGGATGAGCAGTTCTTC.

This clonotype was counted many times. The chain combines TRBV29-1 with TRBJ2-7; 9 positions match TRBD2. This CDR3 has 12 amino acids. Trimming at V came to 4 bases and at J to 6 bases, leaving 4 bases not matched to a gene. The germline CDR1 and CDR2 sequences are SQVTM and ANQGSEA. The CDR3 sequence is CSVVAGGPEQYF. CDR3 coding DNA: TGCAGCGTTGTTGCGGGAGGGCCCGAGCAGTACTTC.

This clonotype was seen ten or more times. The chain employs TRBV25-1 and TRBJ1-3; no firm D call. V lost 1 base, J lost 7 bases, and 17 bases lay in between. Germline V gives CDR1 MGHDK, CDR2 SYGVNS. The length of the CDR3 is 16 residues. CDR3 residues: CASSESWYSLENTIYF. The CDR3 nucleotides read TGTGCCAGCAGTGAATCCTGGTATTCTTTGGAGAACACCATATATTTT.

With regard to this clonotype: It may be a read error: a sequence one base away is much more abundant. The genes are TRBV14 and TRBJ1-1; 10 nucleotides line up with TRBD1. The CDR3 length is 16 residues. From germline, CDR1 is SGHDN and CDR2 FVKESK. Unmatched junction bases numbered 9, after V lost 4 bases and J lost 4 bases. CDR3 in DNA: TGTGCCAGCAGCCCTACCTGGGGACAGGGGTTCACTGAAGCTTTCTTT. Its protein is CASSPTWGQGFTEAFF.

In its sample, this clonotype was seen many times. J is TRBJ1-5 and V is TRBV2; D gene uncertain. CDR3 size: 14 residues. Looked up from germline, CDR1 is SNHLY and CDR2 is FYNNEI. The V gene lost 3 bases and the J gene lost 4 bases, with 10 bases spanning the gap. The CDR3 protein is CASSDFSSNQPQHF. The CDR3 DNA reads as TGTGCCAGCAGTGATTTCTCTTCTAATCAGCCCCAGCATTTT. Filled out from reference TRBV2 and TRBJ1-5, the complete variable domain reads EPEVTQTPSHQVTQMGQEVILRCVPISNHLYFYWYRQILGQKVEFLVSFYNNEISEKSEIFDDQFSVERPDGSNFTLKIRSTKLEDSAMYFCASSDFSSNQPQHFGDGTRLSIL.

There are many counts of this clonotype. The CDR3 DNA sequence: TGTGCCAGCAGTTACTTTGCAGCGGGAGACTACGAGCAGTACTTC. Its protein product is CASSYFAAGDYEQYF. The chain links TRBV6-5 to TRBJ2-7; 8 positions agree with TRBD2. CDR1 is MNHEY, CDR2 SVGAGI, per germline. V lost 1 base, J lost 3 bases, and 5 bases stayed unmatched. The CDR3 has 15 amino acids.

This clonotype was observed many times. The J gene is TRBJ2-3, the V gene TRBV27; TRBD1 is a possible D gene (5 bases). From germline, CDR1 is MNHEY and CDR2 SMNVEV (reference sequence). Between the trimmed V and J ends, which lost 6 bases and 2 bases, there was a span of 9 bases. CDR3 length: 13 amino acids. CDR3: CASRQDATDTQYF. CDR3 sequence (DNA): TGTGCCAGCAGACAGGACGCCACAGATACGCAGTATTTT.

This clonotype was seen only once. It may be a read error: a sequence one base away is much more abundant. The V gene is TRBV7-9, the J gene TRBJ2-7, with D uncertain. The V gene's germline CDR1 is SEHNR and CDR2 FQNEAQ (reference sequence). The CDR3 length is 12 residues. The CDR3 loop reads CACSLDVDEQYF. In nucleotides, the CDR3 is TGTGCCTGCAGCTTAGATGTGGACGAGCAGTACTTC.

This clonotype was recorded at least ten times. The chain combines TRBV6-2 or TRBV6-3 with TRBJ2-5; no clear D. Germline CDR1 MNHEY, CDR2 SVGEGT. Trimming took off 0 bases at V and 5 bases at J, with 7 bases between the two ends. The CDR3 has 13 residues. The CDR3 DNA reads TGTGCCAGCAGTTACTCAACAGCCGAGACCCAGTACTTC. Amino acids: CASSYSTAETQYF.

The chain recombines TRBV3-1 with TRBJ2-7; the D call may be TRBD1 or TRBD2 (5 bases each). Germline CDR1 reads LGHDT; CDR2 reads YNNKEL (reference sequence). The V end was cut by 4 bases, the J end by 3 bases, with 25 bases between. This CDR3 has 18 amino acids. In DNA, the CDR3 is TGTGCCAGCAGCCCGGCTCCCTGGGGGAGTTCAGTAAACTACGAGCAGTACTTC. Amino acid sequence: CASSPAPWGSSVNYEQYF.

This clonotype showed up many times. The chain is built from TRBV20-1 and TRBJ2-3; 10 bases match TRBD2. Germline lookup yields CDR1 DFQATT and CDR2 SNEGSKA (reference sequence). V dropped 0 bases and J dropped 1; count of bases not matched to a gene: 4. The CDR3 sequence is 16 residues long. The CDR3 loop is CSARDWGTSGTDTQYF. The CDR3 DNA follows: TGCAGTGCTAGAGATTGGGGGACTAGCGGCACAGATACGCAGTATTTT.